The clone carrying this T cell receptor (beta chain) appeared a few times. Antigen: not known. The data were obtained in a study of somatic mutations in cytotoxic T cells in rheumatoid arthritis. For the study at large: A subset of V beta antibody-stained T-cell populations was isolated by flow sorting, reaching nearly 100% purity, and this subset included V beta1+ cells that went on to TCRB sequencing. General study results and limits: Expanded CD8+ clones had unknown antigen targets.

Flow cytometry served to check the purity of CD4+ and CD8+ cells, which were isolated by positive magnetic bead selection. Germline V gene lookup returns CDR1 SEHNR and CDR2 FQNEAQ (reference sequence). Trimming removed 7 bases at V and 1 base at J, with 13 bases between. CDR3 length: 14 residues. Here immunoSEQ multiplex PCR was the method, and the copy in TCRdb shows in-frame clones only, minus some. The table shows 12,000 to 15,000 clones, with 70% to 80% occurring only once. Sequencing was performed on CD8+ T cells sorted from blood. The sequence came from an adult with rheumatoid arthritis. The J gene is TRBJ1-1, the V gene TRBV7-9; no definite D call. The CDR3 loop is CASTVTEGNTEAFF. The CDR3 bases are TGTGCCAGCACCGTTACAGAAGGGAACACTGAAGCTTTCTTT. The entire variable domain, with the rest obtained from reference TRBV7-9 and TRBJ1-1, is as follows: DTGVSQNPRHKITKRGQNVTFRCDPISEHNRLYWYRQTLGQGPEFLTYFQNEAQLEKSRLLSDRFSAERPKGSFSTLEIQRTEQGDSAMYLCASTVTEGNTEAFFGQGTRLTVV.